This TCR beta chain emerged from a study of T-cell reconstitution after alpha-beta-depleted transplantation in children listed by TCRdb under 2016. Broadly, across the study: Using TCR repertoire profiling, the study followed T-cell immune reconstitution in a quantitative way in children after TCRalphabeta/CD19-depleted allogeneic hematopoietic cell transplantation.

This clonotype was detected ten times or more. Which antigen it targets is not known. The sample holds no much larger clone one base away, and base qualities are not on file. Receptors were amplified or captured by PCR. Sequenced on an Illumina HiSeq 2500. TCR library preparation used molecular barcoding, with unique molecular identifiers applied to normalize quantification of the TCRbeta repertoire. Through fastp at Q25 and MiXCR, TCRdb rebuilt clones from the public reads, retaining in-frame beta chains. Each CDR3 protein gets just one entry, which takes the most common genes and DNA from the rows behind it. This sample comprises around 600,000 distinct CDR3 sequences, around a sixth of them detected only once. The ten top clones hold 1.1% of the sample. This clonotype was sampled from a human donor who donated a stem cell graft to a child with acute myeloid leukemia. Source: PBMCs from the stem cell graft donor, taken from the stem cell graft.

The nucleotide sequence is TGCGCCAGCGCTGAGACCGGGACAGGGTTGATCGAGCAGTACTTC. It encodes CASAETGTGLIEQYF. This sequence uses TRBV10-2 and TRBJ2-7, with TRBD1 identical over 9 junction bases. The germline V end is reduced by 8 bases and the J end by 6 bases; junction bases left unmatched: 14. CDR1 and CDR2 are read off the germline V gene as WSHSY and SAAADI. The CDR3 covers 15 residues, taking in both the cysteine and the phenylalanine. Just CDR3 DNA is preserved here, 45 bases in frame from base 1.